The present T cell receptor beta chain was sequenced within a study of blood T cell repertoires in COVID-19. In the study overall: The United States, Italy and Spain were the sources of the acute and convalescent COVID-19 samples. The cDNA or gDNA used as material had been derived from T cells, B-cell-depleted T cells, or PBMCs.

Seattle cases were enrolled at active infection and followed longitudinally. Produced via immunoSEQ multiplex PCR; TCRdb's table is partial and in-frame only. The sample yields 150,000 to 200,000 clones, 84% seen once. The CDR3 contains 15 residues. V dropped 4 bases and J dropped 1 base, with 13 bases sitting between them. CDR1 ENHRY and CDR2 SYGVKD come from the germline V gene. The chain couples TRBV10-3 to TRBJ1-1; D possibly corresponds to TRBD1 (6 bases). Specimen: peripheral blood. The sequence was obtained from a woman in her 70s with COVID-19, enrolled during active disease. In DNA form, the CDR3 reads TGTGCCATCAGTGTACTGGGACAAAAGAACACTGAAGCTTTCTTT. The encoded protein is CAISVLGQKNTEAFF.